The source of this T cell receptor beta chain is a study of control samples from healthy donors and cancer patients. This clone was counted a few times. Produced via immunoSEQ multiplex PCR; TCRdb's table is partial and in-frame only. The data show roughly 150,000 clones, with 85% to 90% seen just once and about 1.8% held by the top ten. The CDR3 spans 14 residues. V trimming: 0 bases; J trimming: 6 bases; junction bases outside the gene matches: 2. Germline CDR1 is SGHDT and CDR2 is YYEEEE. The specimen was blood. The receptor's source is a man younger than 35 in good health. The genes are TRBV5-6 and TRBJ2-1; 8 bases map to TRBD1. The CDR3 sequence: CASSLGQGSNEQFF. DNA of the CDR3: TGTGCCAGCAGCTTGGGACAGGGGTCCAATGAGCAGTTCTTC. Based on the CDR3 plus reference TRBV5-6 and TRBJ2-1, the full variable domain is DAGVTQSPTHLIKTRGQQVTLRCSPKSGHDTVSWYQQALGQGPQFIFQYYEEEERQRGNFPDRFSGHQFPNYSSELNVNALLLGDSALYLCASSLGQGSNEQFFGPGTRLTVL.